A selection of T cell receptor beta chains follows, all from one sample in a study of T cells in Graves' hyperthyroidism and ophthalmopathy. TCRdb re-derived calls from the multiplex PCR reads in MiXCR, one entry per CDR3 protein. Of around 690,000 distinct CDR3 sequences in the sample, around 20% were seen once. Sequencing was performed on blood. Source of these receptors: a man aged 30 to 45 with Graves' ophthalmopathy. CDR3s leave out the opening cysteine and the closing phenylalanine or tryptophan. Clone size is not always given. Where it is, it says once, few, many or a class for expanded clones.

clone_size: many; j_call: TRBJ2-7; v_call: TRBV6-1; cdr3_aa: ASRSGRVYEQY
clone_size: -; j_call: TRBJ2-1; v_call: TRBV20-1; cdr3_aa: SATSVEGATRNEQF
clone_size: -; j_call: TRBJ1-1; v_call: TRBV2; cdr3_aa: ASSRLGGEAF
clone_size: many; j_call: TRBJ2-2; v_call: TRBV18; cdr3_aa: ASSPGPNTGELF
clone_size: many; j_call: TRBJ2-5; v_call: TRBV3-1; cdr3_aa: ASSQGRPTGVETQY
clone_size: -; j_call: TRBJ2-1; v_call: TRBV3-1; cdr3_aa: ASTLNVGRKF
clone_size: many; j_call: TRBJ2-5; v_call: TRBV18; cdr3_aa: ASSLKRTGVETQY
clone_size: many; j_call: TRBJ1-4; v_call: TRBV5-1; cdr3_aa: ASSLEGARGEKLF
clone_size: -; j_call: TRBJ2-5; v_call: TRBV6-2/TRBV6-3; cdr3_aa: ASSYPDWGEGGETQY
clone_size: few; j_call: TRBJ2-3; v_call: TRBV20-1; cdr3_aa: RDGSWTDTQY
clone_size: many; j_call: TRBJ1-6; v_call: TRBV28; cdr3_aa: ASSLGTGNSPLH
clone_size: -; j_call: TRBJ2-5; v_call: TRBV12-3/TRBV12-4; cdr3_aa: ASRVLRAKSAETQY
clone_size: -; j_call: TRBJ1-2; v_call: TRBV29-1; cdr3_aa: SVDRTGSRDGYT
clone_size: -; j_call: TRBJ2-7; v_call: TRBV27; cdr3_aa: ASSIGTGRYEQY
clone_size: -; j_call: TRBJ1-2; v_call: TRBV6-1; cdr3_aa: ASRRDGRFYGYT
clone_size: few; j_call: TRBJ1-5; v_call: TRBV7-8; cdr3_aa: ASVSGGATQPQH
clone_size: few; j_call: TRBJ1-2; v_call: TRBV4-1; cdr3_aa: ASSQESGPYYGYT
clone_size: -; j_call: TRBJ1-6; v_call: TRBV5-1; cdr3_aa: ASSLDRGHNSPLH
clone_size: -; j_call: TRBJ2-7; v_call: TRBV15; cdr3_aa: ATSRDKVYEQY
clone_size: -; j_call: TRBJ2-1; v_call: TRBV19; cdr3_aa: ASSDPGQVGGNEQF
clone_size: once; j_call: TRBJ2-2; v_call: TRBV7-9; cdr3_aa: ASSFGRRSGGELF
clone_size: few; j_call: TRBJ2-1; v_call: TRBV9; cdr3_aa: ASSVGDGYNEQF
clone_size: -; j_call: TRBJ1-5; v_call: TRBV27; cdr3_aa: ASSSIDSHQPQH
clone_size: -; j_call: TRBJ1-2; v_call: TRBV11-2; cdr3_aa: ASSSLGTPSKGYT
clone_size: few; j_call: TRBJ2-1; v_call: TRBV27; cdr3_aa: ASSAQGNEQF
clone_size: -; j_call: TRBJ2-3; v_call: TRBV20-1; cdr3_aa: SARVDSTDRWLTDTQY
clone_size: -; j_call: TRBJ1-2; v_call: TRBV2; cdr3_aa: ASSEGGTHGYT
clone_size: -; j_call: TRBJ2-3; v_call: TRBV7-9; cdr3_aa: ASRAPGLGTDTQY
clone_size: -; j_call: TRBJ2-1; v_call: TRBV6-2/TRBV6-3; cdr3_aa: ASSYTSGRYNNEQF
clone_size: few; j_call: TRBJ1-2; v_call: TRBV15; cdr3_aa: ATSRSSGNYGYT
clone_size: many; j_call: TRBJ2-1; v_call: TRBV25-1; cdr3_aa: ASSVTGGLYNEQF
clone_size: -; j_call: TRBJ2-3; v_call: TRBV15; cdr3_aa: ATSEGSEGQY
clone_size: -; j_call: TRBJ2-7; v_call: TRBV5-4; cdr3_aa: ASSPRGQILSEQY
clone_size: -; j_call: TRBJ2-1; v_call: TRBV5-4; cdr3_aa: ASSLKQNSLLYNEQF
clone_size: few; j_call: TRBJ2-3; v_call: TRBV9; cdr3_aa: ASSLWTGVNADTQY
clone_size: -; j_call: TRBJ1-6; v_call: TRBV28; cdr3_aa: ASSSQNSPLH
clone_size: -; j_call: TRBJ1-1; v_call: TRBV10-3; cdr3_aa: AISESPLAMNTEAF
clone_size: many; j_call: TRBJ1-1; v_call: TRBV30; cdr3_aa: AWSVETEAF
clone_size: many; j_call: TRBJ1-2; v_call: TRBV20-1; cdr3_aa: SAIPDRAGYT